These 19 T cell receptor beta chains originate from one sample sequenced in a study of post-analysis software for immune sequencing data. Study-wide results and limits: With TRBV5-6, TRBV5-1 and TRBV20-1 included, five TRBV segments were more frequent in patients than in controls.

Antigens of these TCRs are unknown. Prepared libraries of TCR beta cDNA carried unique molecular identifiers. TCRdb redid the calling of the PCR reads with MiXCR, one entry per CDR3 protein. This table has hundreds of thousands of distinct CDR3 sequences, 44% appearing once. The sequenced sample was blood. These receptors all come from a girl aged 5-17 years with multiple sclerosis.

In this sample, this clonotype turned up a few times. CDR3 sequence: CAAPRTGVAEQYF. The DNA for the CDR3 is TGTGCCGCCCCCCGGACAGGGGTTGCCGAGCAGTACTTC. The rearrangement links TRBV6-5 to TRBJ2-7, with TRBD1 matching 9 bases. This CDR3 has 13 residues. Germline values: CDR1 MNHEY, CDR2 SVGAGI. Losses at the gene ends were 11 bases for V and 6 bases for J; bases not matched to a gene: 11.

This clonotype was found once. The V and J genes are TRBV5-1 and TRBJ1-2; D is possibly TRBD1 (5 bases). Germline assignment: CDR1 SGHRS and CDR2 YFSETQ. This CDR3 is 14 amino acids long. Trimming left V 3 bases short and J 6 bases short, with 15 bases between. The CDR3 is CASSWHRGGDGYTF. CDR3 coding DNA: TGCGCCAGCAGCTGGCATCGGGGAGGGGATGGCTACACCTTC.

This clonotype occurred a few times. J is TRBJ2-7 and V is TRBV20-1; maybe TRBD2 (5 bases). Germline CDR1 is DFQATT and CDR2 is SNEGSKA (reference sequence). Trimming took 0 bases from V and 0 from J, leaving 6 bases between them. The CDR3 is 13 amino acids. The CDR3 nucleotides read TGCAGTGCTAGAGAGAGCGGCTCCTACGAGCAGTACTTC. Its translation is CSARESGSYEQYF.

Concerning this clonotype itself: At one end the junction does not follow the germline gene, possibly because of a read error. V and J are TRBV11-2 and TRBJ1-2; 7 bases fit TRBD1. CDR3 length: 17 residues. Germline V gene lookup returns CDR1 SGHAT and CDR2 FQNNGV. As DNA, the CDR3 is TGTGCCAGCAGCTTGTTCATCGGACAGGCGGCTAGCTATGTCTACACCTTC. This encodes CASSLFIGQAASYVYTF.

V and J are TRBV12-3 or TRBV12-4 and TRBJ2-7; D possibly corresponds to TRBD2 (5 bases). The CDR3 is 15 amino acids. V was clipped by 5 bases and J by 0 bases, with 14 bases between them. CDR3 nucleotide sequence: TGTGCCAGCAGTCATAGACTGGGGAGCTCCTACGAGCAGTACTTC. Translating gives CASSHRLGSSYEQYF.

CDR3 DNA: TGCAGCGTTGAAAAGGATGCCGGGGAGCTGTTTTTT. Residues: CSVEKDAGELFF. This chain uses TRBV29-1 with TRBJ2-2; D is undetermined. The CDR3 length is 12 residues. With 2 bases removed from V and 6 bases from J, the gap between germline ends came to 7 bases. Germline assignment: CDR1 SQVTM and CDR2 ANQGSEA.

The rearrangement links TRBV2 to TRBJ1-2, with 8 bases identical to TRBD1. There are 14 residues in the CDR3. Germline CDR1 reads SNHLY; CDR2 reads FYNNEI. J lost 3 bases, V lost 6 bases, and 6 bases had no gene match. This CDR3 is CASSDGQGDYGYTF. The DNA of the CDR3 is TGTGCCAGCAGCGACGGACAGGGTGACTATGGCTACACCTTC. Full variable domain (outside the CDR3, taken from reference TRBV2 and TRBJ1-2): EPEVTQTPSHQVTQMGQEVILRCVPISNHLYFYWYRQILGQKVEFLVSFYNNEISEKSEIFDDQFSVERPDGSNFTLKIRSTKLEDSAMYFCASSDGQGDYGYTFGSGTRLTVV.

In this sample, this clonotype turned up a few times. This chain links TRBV5-6 with TRBJ1-2, with 8 positions matching TRBD1. The junction had 8 bases not matched to a gene; V was cut back by 4 bases and J by 3 bases. Germline CDR1 SGHDT, CDR2 YYEEEE. CDR3 length: 15 amino acids. CDR3 DNA sequence: TGTGCCAGCAGCACAAGACAGGGGCTGGACTATGGCTACACCTTC. It specifies CASSTRQGLDYGYTF.

This clonotype has more than one count but fewer than ten. The V gene is TRBV5-1, the J gene TRBJ1-2; D is undetermined. Per germline, CDR1 SGHRS and CDR2 YFSETQ. The CDR3 totals 15 residues. Trimming stripped 4 bases from V and 4 bases from J, with 17 bases between. The CDR3 region is CASSLVGRGFYGYTF. CDR3 nucleotide sequence: TGCGCCAGCAGCCTCGTGGGCAGAGGATTCTATGGCTACACCTTC.

This clonotype was observed a single time. The CDR3 DNA follows: TGTGCCAGCAGCACCACACAAAACCAGTACTTC. It translates to CASSTTQNQYF. The V call is TRBV7-2, the J call TRBJ2-7; D not certain. Germline loops: CDR1 SGHTA, CDR2 FQGNSA. CDR3 length: 11 residues. Trimming cost V 5 bases and J 10 bases, with 12 bases left between them.

To note about this clonotype: The junction differs from germline at one of its ends, possibly a read error. V usage is TRBV4-1 and J usage is TRBJ1-5, with D perhaps matching TRBD1 (5 bases). This CDR3 is 17 amino acids long. Germline lookup yields CDR1 MGHRA and CDR2 YSYEKL. DNA of the CDR3: TGCGCCAGCAGCTTTGTAGTCGGGGGTTTTCGCAATCGGCCCCAGCATTTT. Translation gives CASSFVVGGFRNRPQHF.

This clonotype occurred a few times. This chain links TRBV5-1 with TRBJ2-1; D might be TRBD1 or TRBD2, each matching 5 bases. The CDR3 totals 13 residues. The germline CDR1 and CDR2 sequences are SGHRS and YFSETQ. Trimming shortened V by 4 bases and J by 6 bases, and 11 bases separated the two germline ends. CDR3 region: CASSPGRRNEQFF. The CDR3 region has the DNA TGCGCCAGCAGCCCGGGACGGCGCAATGAGCAGTTCTTC.

The J gene is TRBJ2-7, the V gene TRBV10-3, with D possibly matching TRBD2 (6 bases). V shed 4 bases and J shed 3 bases, with 13 bases lying between them. This CDR3 comprises 14 residues. Germline values: CDR1 ENHRY, CDR2 SYGVKD. The CDR3 spells CAISVRDSLYEQYF. The CDR3, as DNA: TGTGCCATCAGTGTCCGGGACTCCCTCTACGAGCAGTACTTC.

The rearrangement uses TRBV6-5 and TRBJ2-7; D possibly corresponds to TRBD1 (5 bases). The J call may not be correct, given that the DNA end is closer to TRBJ2-5. This CDR3 region has 14 residues. Per the germline V gene, CDR1 is MNHEY and CDR2 is SVGAGI. The CDR3 DNA is TGTGCCAGCAGTTACTCTCCAGGGAAAGAGACCCAGTACTTC. Translated: CASSYSPGKETQYF.

The gene calls are TRBV5-1 and TRBJ2-7; 9 bases line up with TRBD2. The CDR3 sequence is 16 residues long. Germline values: CDR1 SGHRS, CDR2 YFSETQ. Losses at the gene ends were 0 bases for V and 7 bases for J; bases not matched to a gene: 11. The DNA for the CDR3 is TGCGCCAGCAGCTTGGGTCTGGCGGGAGGGCCCGGAGAGCAGTACTTC. Its translation: CASSLGLAGGPGEQYF.

This clonotype was observed at least ten times. The chain is built from TRBV5-4 and TRBJ2-1; no clear D gene. The germline V gene has CDR1 SGHNT and CDR2 YYREEE (reference sequence). V lost 1 base to trimming and J lost 0 bases, with 5 bases between them. The CDR3 length is 14 residues. CDR3 bases: TGTGCCAGCAGCTTGAAGAGCTCCTACAATGAGCAGTTCTTC. Protein: CASSLKSSYNEQFF. Looking up the rest from reference TRBV5-4 and TRBJ2-1 gives the full variable domain: ETGVTQSPTHLIKTRGQQVTLRCSSQSGHNTVSWYQQALGQGPQFIFQYYREEENGRGNFPPRFSGLQFPNYSSELNVNALELDDSALYLCASSLKSSYNEQFFGPGTRLTVL.

This clonotype was found many times. V gene TRBV5-1 combines with J gene TRBJ2-1, with 8 bases fitting TRBD2. Germline loops: CDR1 SGHRS, CDR2 YFSETQ. J was trimmed by 3 bases and V by 0 bases; bases with no gene match: 5. This CDR3 spans 16 amino acids. This chain's CDR3 is CASSLEAGGSYNEQFF. Written as DNA, the CDR3 is TGCGCCAGCAGCTTGGAGGCGGGGGGCAGCTACAATGAGCAGTTCTTC.

The J gene is TRBJ1-5, the V gene TRBV12-3 or TRBV12-4, with D possibly TRBD1 on 6 matching bases. The CDR3 extends over 16 amino acids. With 6 bases removed from V and 0 bases from J, the gap between germline ends came to 15 bases. The CDR3 DNA reads TGTGCCAGCAGCCGACAGGTGGAGAGTAGCAATCAGCCCCAGCATTTT. Encoded protein: CASSRQVESSNQPQHF.

The chain combines TRBV3-1 with TRBJ2-1, with 12 bases lining up with TRBD2. This CDR3 is built from 16 residues. After removal of 6 bases from V and 7 bases from J, the junction contained 10 bases not matched to a gene. Germline CDR1 reads LGHDT; CDR2 reads YNNKEL (reference sequence). DNA for the CDR3: TGTGCCAGCAGTTCCACTAGGACTAGCGGGGAGAATGAGCAGTTCTTC. It specifies CASSSTRTSGENEQFF.